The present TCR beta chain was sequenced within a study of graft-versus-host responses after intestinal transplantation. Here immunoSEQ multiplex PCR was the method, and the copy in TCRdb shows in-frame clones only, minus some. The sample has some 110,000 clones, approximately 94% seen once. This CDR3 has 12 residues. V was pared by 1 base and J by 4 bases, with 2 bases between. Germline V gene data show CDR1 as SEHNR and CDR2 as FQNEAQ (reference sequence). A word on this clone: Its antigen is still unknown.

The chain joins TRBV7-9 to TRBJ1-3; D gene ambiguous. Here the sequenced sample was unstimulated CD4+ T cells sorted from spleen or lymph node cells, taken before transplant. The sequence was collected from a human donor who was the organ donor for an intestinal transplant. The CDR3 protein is CASSLVGNTIYF. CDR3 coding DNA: TGTGCCAGCAGCTTAGTCGGAAACACCATATATTTT.